The source of this T cell receptor beta chain is a study of OX40 agonist ivuxolimab in advanced cancers. Study-wide background: All patients had ivuxolimab intravenously every 2 weeks at 0.01 to 10 mg/kg.

CDR3 size: 14 residues. The V segment lost 6 bases and the J segment 6 bases; nucleotides outside the gene matches: 6. Germline V gives CDR1 MGHDK, CDR2 SYGVNS. This table comes from immunoSEQ multiplex PCR, and its TCRdb copy is limited to in-frame clones, with some not included. The sample carries fewer than 90,000 clones, 90% to 95% recorded once. V usage is TRBV25-1 and J usage is TRBJ1-5; 9 bases are shared with TRBD1. This TCR derives from an adult with an advanced solid tumor such as melanoma, head and neck, liver or kidney cancer. The sequencing here drew on CD4+ or CD8+ T cells sorted from blood, taken in a trial of the OX40 agonist ivuxolimab. This chain's CDR3 is CASSETGGGQPQHF. The CDR3 region has the DNA TGTGCCAGCAGCGAGACAGGGGGTGGTCAGCCCCAGCATTTT.